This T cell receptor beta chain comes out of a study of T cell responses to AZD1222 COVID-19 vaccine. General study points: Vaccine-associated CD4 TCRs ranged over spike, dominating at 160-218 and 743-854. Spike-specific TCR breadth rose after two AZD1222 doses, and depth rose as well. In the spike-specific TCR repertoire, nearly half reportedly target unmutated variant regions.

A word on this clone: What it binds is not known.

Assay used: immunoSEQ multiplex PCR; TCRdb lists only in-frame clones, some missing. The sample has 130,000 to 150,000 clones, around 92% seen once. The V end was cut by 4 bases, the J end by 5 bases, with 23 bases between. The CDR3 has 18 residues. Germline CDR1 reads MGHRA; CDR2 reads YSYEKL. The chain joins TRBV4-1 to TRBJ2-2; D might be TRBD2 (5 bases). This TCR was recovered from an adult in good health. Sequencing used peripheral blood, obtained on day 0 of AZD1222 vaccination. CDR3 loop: CASSPGPFRGDGTGELFF. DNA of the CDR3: TGCGCCAGCAGCCCCGGGCCCTTTCGGGGAGACGGAACCGGGGAGCTGTTTTTT.